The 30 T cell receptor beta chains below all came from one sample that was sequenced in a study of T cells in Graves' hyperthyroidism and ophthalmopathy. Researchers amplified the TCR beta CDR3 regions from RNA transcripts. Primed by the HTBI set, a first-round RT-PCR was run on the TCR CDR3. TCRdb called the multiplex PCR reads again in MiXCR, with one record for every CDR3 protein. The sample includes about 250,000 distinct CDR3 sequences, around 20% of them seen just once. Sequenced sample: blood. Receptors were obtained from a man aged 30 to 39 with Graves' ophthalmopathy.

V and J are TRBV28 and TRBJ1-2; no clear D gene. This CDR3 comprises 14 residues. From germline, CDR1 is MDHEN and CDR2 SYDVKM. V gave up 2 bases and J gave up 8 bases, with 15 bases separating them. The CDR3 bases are TGTGCCAGCAGTTTAAGGGATACACCGAGAGGCTACACCTTC. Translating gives CASSLRDTPRGYTF.

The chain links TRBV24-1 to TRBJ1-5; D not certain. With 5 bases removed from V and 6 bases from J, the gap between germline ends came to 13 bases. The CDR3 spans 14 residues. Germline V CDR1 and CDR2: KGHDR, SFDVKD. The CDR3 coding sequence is TGTGCCACCAGTGCGGGGAGCGGGAGTCAGCCCCAGCATTTT. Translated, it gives CATSAGSGSQPQHF.

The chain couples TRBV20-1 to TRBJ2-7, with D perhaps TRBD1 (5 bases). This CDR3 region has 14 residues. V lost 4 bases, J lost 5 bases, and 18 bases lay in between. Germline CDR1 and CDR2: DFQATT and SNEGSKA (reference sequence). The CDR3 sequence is CSATSRVRRHEQYF. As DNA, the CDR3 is TGCAGTGCTACTTCCAGGGTTCGTCGCCACGAGCAGTACTTC.

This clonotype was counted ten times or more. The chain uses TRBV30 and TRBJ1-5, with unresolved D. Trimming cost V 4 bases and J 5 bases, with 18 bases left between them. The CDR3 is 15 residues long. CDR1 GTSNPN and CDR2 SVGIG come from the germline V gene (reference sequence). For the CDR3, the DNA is TGTGCCTGGACTCTAAAGGCAGAACACCATCAGCCCCAGCATTTT. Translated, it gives CAWTLKAEHHQPQHF.

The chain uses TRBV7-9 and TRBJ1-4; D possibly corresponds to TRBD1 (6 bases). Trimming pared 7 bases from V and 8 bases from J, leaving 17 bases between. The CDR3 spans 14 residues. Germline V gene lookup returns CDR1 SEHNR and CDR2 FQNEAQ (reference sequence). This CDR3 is CASTGGTISEKLFF. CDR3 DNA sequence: TGTGCCAGCACCGGTGGGACAATCTCGGAAAAACTGTTTTTT.

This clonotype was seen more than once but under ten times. The CDR3, as DNA: TGTGCCAGCAGCCTACCGGGACTAGTATCCTACAATGAGCAGTTCTTC. It translates to CASSLPGLVSYNEQFF. J is TRBJ2-1 and V is TRBV14; TRBD2 agrees at 8 bases. CDR1 and CDR2 from the germline V gene are SGHDN and FVKESK. After removal of 4 bases from V and 1 base from J, the junction contained 6 bases not matched to a gene. The CDR3 loop spans 16 amino acids.

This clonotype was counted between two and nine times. This CDR3 is CASSPEPISSYNEQFF. The CDR3 bases are TGTGCCAGCTCACCCGAACCCATCAGCTCCTACAATGAGCAGTTCTTC. The rearrangement joins TRBV18 to TRBJ2-1; D is unclear. CDR3 length equals 16 residues. The V end lost 3 bases, the J end lost 0 bases, and 12 bases lay between the germline ends. The germline gives CDR1 KGHSH, CDR2 LQKENI.

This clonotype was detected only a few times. The CDR3 coding sequence is TGTGCCAGCAGCGCCGGACTAGCGGGAGCTCACGAGCAGTACTTC. It is translated as CASSAGLAGAHEQYF. The rearrangement joins TRBV7-8 to TRBJ2-7, with 13 bases that match TRBD2. The CDR3 loop spans 15 amino acids. Trimming cost V 5 bases and J 5 bases; bases outside gene matches: 6. Germline CDR1 reads SGHVS; CDR2 reads FQNEAQ.

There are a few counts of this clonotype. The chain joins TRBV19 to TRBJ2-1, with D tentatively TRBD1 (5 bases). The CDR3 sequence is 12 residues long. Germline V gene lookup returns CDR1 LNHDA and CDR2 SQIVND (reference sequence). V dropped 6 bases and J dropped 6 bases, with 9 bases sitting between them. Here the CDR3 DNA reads TGTGCCAGTAGACAGGTGCCCAATGAGCAGTTCTTC. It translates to CASRQVPNEQFF.

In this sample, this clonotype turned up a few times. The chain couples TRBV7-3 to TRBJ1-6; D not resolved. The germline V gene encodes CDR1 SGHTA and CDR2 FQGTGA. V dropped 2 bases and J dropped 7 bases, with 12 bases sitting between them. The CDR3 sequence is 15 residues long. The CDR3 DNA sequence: TGTGCCAGCAGCTTATATGCGGGAGGGAATTCACCCCTCCACTTT. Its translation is CASSLYAGGNSPLHF.

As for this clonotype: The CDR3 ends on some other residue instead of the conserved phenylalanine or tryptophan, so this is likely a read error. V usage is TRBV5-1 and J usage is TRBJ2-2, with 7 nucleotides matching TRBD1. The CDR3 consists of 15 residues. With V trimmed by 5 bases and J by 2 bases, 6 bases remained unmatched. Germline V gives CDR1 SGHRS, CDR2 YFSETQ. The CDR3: CASRPTGTNTGELFS. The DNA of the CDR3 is TGCGCCAGCAGACCGACAGGGACAAACACCGGGGAGCTGTTTTCT.

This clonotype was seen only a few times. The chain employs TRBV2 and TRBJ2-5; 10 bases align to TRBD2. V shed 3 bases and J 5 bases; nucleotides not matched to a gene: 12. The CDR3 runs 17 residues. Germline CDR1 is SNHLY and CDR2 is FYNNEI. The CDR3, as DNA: TGTGCCAGCAGTGATAGCCTAGCGGGAGATGTGGGGGAGACCCAGTACTTC. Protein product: CASSDSLAGDVGETQYF.

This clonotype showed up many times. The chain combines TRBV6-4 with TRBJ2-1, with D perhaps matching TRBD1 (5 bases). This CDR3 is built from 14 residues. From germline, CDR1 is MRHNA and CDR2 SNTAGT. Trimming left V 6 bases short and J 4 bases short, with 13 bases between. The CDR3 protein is CASSPGANYNEQFF. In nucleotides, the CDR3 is TGTGCCAGCAGCCCTGGGGCAAATTACAATGAGCAGTTCTTC.

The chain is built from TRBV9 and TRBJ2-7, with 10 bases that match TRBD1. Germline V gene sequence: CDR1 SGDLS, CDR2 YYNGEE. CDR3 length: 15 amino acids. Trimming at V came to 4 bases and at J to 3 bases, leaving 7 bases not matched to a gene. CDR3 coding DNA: TGTGCCAGCAGCCTCACGGGACAGGGGTACTACGAGCAGTACTTC. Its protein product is CASSLTGQGYYEQYF.

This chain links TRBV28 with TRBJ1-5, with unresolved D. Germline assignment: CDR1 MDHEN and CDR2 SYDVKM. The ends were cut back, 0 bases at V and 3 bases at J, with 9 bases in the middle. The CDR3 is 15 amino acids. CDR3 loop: CASSLWGGTNQPQHF. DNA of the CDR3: TGTGCCAGCAGTTTATGGGGCGGAACCAATCAGCCCCAGCATTTT.

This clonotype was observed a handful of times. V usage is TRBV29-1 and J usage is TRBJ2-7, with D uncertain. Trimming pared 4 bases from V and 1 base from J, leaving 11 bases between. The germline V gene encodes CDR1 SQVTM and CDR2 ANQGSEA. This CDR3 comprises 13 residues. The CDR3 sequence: CSVVPIGSYEQYF. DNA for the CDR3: TGCAGCGTTGTCCCTATTGGGTCCTACGAGCAGTACTTC.

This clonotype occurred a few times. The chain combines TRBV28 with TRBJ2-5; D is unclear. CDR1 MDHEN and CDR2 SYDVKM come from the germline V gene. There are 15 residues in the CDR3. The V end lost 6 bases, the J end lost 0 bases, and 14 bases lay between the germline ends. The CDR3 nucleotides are TGTGCCAGCAGGAATAGAAACCTGGACCAAGAGACCCAGTACTTC. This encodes CASRNRNLDQETQYF.

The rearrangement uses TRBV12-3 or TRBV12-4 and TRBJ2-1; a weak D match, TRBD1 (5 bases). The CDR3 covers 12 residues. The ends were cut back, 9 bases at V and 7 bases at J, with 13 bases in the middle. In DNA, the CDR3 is TGTGCCAGTTATTCCCAGGGAAATGAGCAGTTCTTC. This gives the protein CASYSQGNEQFF.

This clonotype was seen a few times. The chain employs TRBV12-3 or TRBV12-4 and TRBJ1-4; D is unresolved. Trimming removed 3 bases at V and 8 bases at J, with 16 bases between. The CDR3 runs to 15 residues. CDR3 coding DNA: TGTGCCAGCAGTTTGGCCCGAACTCGATGGGAAAAACTGTTTTTT. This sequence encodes CASSLARTRWEKLFF.

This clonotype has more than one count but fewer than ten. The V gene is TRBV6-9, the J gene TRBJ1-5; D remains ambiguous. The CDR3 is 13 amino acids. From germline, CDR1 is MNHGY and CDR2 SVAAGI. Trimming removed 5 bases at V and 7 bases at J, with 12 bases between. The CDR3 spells CASSGEGRQPQHF. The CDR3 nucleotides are TGTGCCAGCAGTGGAGAAGGAAGACAGCCCCAGCATTTT.

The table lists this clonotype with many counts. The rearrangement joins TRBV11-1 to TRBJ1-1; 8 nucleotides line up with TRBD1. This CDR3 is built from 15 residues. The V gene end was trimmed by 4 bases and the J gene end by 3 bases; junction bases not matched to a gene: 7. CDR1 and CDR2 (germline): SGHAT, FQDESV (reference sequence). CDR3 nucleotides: TGTGCCAGCAGCTCGGGACAGGTGTCCGACACTGAAGCTTTCTTT. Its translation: CASSSGQVSDTEAFF.

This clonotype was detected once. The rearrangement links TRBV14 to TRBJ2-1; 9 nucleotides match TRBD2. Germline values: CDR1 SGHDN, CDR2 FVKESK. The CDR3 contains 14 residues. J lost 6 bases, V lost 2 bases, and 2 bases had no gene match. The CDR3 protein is CASSQLAGFNEQFF. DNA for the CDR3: TGTGCCAGCAGCCAACTAGCGGGATTCAATGAGCAGTTCTTC.

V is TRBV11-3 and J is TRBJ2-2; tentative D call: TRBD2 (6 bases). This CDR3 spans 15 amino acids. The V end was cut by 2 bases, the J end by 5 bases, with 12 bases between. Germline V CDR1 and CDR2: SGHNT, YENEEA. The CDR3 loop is CASSLMGGATGELFF. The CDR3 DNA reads TGTGCCAGCAGCTTAATGGGGGGAGCAACCGGGGAGCTGTTTTTT.

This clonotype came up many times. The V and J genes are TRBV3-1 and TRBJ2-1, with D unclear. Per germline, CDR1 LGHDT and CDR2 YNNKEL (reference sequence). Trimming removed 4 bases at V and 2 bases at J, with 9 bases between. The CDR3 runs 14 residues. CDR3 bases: TGTGCCAGCAGCCCTACCTTGGCCTACAATGAGCAGTTCTTC. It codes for CASSPTLAYNEQFF.

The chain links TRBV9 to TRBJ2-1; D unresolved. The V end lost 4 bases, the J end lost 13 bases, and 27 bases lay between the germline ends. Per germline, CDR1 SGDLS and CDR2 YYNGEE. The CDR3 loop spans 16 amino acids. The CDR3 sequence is CASSPADALYSGEQFF. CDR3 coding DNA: TGTGCCAGCAGCCCAGCCGACGCACTATATAGTGGGGAACAGTTCTTC.

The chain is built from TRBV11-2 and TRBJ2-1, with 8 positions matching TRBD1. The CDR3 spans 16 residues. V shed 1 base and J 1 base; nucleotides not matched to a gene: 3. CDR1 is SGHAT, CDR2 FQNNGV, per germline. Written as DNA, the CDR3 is TGTGCCAGCAGCTTAGGGGACAGGATTTCCTACAATGAGCAGTTCTTC. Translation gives CASSLGDRISYNEQFF.

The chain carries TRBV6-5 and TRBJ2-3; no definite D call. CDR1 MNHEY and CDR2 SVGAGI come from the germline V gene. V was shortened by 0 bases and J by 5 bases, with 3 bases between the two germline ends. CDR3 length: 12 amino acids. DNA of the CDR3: TGTGCCAGCAGTTACTCTTTAGATACGCAGTATTTT. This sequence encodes CASSYSLDTQYF.

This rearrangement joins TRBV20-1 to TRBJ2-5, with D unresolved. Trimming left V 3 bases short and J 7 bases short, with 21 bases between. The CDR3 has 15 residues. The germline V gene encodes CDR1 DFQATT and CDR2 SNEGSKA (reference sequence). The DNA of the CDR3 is TGCAGTGCTAGGGCCCCCTCGATCGGCCTCGGGACCCAGTACTTC. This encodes CSARAPSIGLGTQYF.

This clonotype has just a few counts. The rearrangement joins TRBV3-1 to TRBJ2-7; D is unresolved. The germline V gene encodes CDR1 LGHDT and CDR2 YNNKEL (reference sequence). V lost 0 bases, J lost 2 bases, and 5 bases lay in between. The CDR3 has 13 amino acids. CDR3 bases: TGTGCCAGCAGCCAAGATCACGCCTACGAGCAGTACTTC. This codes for CASSQDHAYEQYF.

The CDR3 loop is CAISESSFEQYF. As DNA, the CDR3 is TGTGCCATCAGTGAGTCAAGCTTCGAGCAGTACTTC. The rearrangement joins TRBV10-3 to TRBJ2-7; D gene ambiguous. The V and J ends lost 0 bases and 6 bases respectively, with 6 bases between them. The CDR3 length is 12 residues. Germline V gene data show CDR1 as ENHRY and CDR2 as SYGVKD.